This TCR beta chain derives from a study of T cell repertoires and HLA-DP antigens. Study-level background: Donor ages ranged from 18-to-29 to 60-to-69; two men, one woman. Broader study findings: Clones undetected before culture averaged about 35% against one allele and roughly 53% against the other. Total CD4+ responders were stimulated by HeLa antigen-presenting cells.

Regarding this clone: Antigen specificity is unknown.

Data came from immunoSEQ multiplex PCR; TCRdb stores just in-frame clones and leaves some out. Here the sample spans around 100,000 clones, more than 85% being singletons. Input material: CD4+ T cells from PBMCs. This receptor was taken from a woman under 30 in good health and CMV-seronegative.

This chain's CDR3 is CASSLGQGAYEQYF. CDR3 sequence (DNA): TGTGCCAGCAGTTTAGGACAGGGGGCGTACGAGCAGTACTTC. J is TRBJ2-7 and V is TRBV28; 11 bases agree with TRBD1. CDR3 length: 14 residues. In germline, CDR1 is MDHEN, CDR2 SYDVKM. V shed 2 bases, J shed 4 bases, and the junction held 1 base outside the gene matches.